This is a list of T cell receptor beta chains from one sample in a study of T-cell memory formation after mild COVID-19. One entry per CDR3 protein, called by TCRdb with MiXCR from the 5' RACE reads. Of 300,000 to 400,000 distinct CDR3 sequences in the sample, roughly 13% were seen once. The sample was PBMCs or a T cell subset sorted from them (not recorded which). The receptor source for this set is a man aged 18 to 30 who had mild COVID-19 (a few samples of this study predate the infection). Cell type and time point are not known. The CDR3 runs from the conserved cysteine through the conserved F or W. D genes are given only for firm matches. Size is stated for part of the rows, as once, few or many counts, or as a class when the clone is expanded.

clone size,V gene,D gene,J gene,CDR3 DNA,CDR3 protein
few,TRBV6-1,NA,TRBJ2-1,TGTGCCAGCACTTTCGGACCAGGGAGGTTCTTC,CASTFGPGRFF
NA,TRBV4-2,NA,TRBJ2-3,TGTGCCAGCACCCAGAGGGCTGGGGTCGCGGATACGCAGTATTTT,CASTQRAGVADTQYF
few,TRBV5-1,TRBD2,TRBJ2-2,TGCGCCAGCAGCCCCCGGGGGGGGCTCACCGGGGAGCTGTTTTTT,CASSPRGGLTGELFF
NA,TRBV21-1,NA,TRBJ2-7,TGTGCCAGCAGCAAAGAAAACCCTAGCGGGGACCTGTACGAGCAGTACTTC,CASSKENPSGDLYEQYF
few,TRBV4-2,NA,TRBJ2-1,TGTGCCAGCAGCCCCTCAAGAGGGCTTCACAATGAGCAGTTCTTC,CASSPSRGLHNEQFF
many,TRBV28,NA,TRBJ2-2,TGTGCCAGCAGTTTATACGGGGAGCTGTTTTTT,CASSLYGELFF
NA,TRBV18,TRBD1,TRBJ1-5,TGTGCCAGCTCCCCTGGGTCCGGGACAGGGATTCAGCCCCAGCATTTT,CASSPGSGTGIQPQHF
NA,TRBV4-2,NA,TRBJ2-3,TGTGCCAGCAGTATTTCTTCACTCACAGATACGCAGTATTTT,CASSISSLTDTQYF
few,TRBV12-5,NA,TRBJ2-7,TGTGCTAGTGGTGCAGGGATCGCCTACGAGCAGTACTTC,CASGAGIAYEQYF
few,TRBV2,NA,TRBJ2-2,TGTGCCAGCAGTGAAAATGGAGCGGCGAACACCGGGGAGCTGTTTTTT,CASSENGAANTGELFF
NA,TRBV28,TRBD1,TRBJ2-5,TGTGCCACCGGGACAGGAGAGACCCAGTACTTC,CATGTGETQYF
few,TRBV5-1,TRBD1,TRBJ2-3,TGCGCCAGCAGCTTGTGGGGACAGGGCATAGATACGCAGTATTTT,CASSLWGQGIDTQYF
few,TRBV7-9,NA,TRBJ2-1,TGTGCCAGCAGCTCGCCCTTACAGGACAATGAGCAGTTCTTC,CASSSPLQDNEQFF
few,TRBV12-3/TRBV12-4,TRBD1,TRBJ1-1,TGTGCCAGCAGTCCACAGGGGTACTCGGCTTTCTTT,CASSPQGYSAFF
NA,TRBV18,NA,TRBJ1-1,TGTGCCAGCTCGCCCAGGCGGACTGAAGCTTTCTTT,CASSPRRTEAFF
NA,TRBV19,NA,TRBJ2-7,TGTGCCAGTAGTAGCCCCGGGGCCTACGAGCAGTACTTC,CASSSPGAYEQYF
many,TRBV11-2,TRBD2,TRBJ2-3,TGTGCCAGCAGCCCACTAGCGGGGTACACAGATACGCAGTATTTT,CASSPLAGYTDTQYF
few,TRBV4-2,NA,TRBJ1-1,TGTGCCAGCAGCCCACAGGTACAGCCGAACACTGAAGCTTTCTTT,CASSPQVQPNTEAFF
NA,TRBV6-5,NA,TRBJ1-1,TGTGCCAGCAGTTACAACAGGCAGACTGGCACTGAAGCTTACTTT,CASSYNRQTGTEAYF
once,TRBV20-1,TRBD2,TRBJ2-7,TGCAGTGCTAGAGAGCGGGGGGAAGGGCAGTACTTC,CSARERGEGQYF
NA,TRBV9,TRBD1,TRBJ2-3,TGTGCCAGCAGCGCCCGGGACAGGGGCACAGATACGCAGTATTTT,CASSARDRGTDTQYF
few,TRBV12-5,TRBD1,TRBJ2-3,TGTGCTAGTGGTTTGGCAGGGGGTACTAGCACAGATACGCAGTATTTT,CASGLAGGTSTDTQYF
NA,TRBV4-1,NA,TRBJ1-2,TGCGCCAGCAGCCAAGGGGAAACTGAACAAAACTATGGCTACACCTTC,CASSQGETEQNYGYTF
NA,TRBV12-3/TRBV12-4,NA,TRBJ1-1,TGTGCCACCCAAACAGGGCTTACTGAAGCTTTCTTT,CATQTGLTEAFF
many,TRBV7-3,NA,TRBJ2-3,TGTGCCAGCAGCTTAATGGGGTTCACAGATACGCAGTATTTT,CASSLMGFTDTQYF
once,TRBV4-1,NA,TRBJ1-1,TGCGCCAGCAGCCGTAATGACCTGTTAGGTGAAGCTTTCTTT,CASSRNDLLGEAFF
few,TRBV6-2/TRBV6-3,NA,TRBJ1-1,TGTGCCAGCAGCCTAACGGGGCGAGGGAACACTGAAGCTTTCTTT,CASSLTGRGNTEAFF
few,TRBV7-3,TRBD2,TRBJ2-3,TGTGCCAGCAGCCTCCCTACTAGCGGTCGGACAGATACGCAGTATTTT,CASSLPTSGRTDTQYF
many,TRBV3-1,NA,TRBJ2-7,TGTGCCAGCAGCCCTAACCCGACAAGCTCCTACGAGCAGTACTTC,CASSPNPTSSYEQYF
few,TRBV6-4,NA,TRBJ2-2,TGTGCCAGCAGTGGACGGGGCACCGGGGAGCTGTTTTTT,CASSGRGTGELFF
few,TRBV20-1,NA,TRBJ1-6,TGCAGTGCCACGGGCGCCTATAATTCACCCCTCCACTTT,CSATGAYNSPLHF
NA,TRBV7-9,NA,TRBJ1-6,TGTGCCAGCAGCTTAGACCCCTTAAGGCAGAATGGGGATTCACCCCTCCACTTT,CASSLDPLRQNGDSPLHF
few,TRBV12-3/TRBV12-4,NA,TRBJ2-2,TGTGCCAGCAGACCCACAGTGGCCGGGGAGCTGTTTTTT,CASRPTVAGELFF
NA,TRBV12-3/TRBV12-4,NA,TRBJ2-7,TGTGCCAGCAGTTGGGATCTAGCCTACGAGCAGTACTTC,CASSWDLAYEQYF
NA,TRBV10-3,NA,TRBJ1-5,TGTGCCATCAGTGAAGAACACCTGTATCAGCCCCAGCATTTT,CAISEEHLYQPQHF
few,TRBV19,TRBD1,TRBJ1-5,TGTGCCAGTAGTATAGTGGGACAGGTCAATCAGCCCCAGCATTTT,CASSIVGQVNQPQHF
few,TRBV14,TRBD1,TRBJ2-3,TGTGCCAGCAGCCAAGATGAGGACAGGGGAACAGATACGCAGTATTTT,CASSQDEDRGTDTQYF
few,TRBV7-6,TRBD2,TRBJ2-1,TGTGCCAGCAGTAGGGGTGGAGCGGGGGGGCAGTTCTTC,CASSRGGAGGQFF
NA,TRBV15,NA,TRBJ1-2,TGTGCCACCAGCAGAGATCTAGTGGGCCCGGGTGGCTACACCTTC,CATSRDLVGPGGYTF